The 17 T cell receptor beta chains below come from one sample, sequenced in a study of blood T cell repertoires in COVID-19. TCRdb's table, derived via immunoSEQ multiplex PCR, lists solely in-frame clones and lacks some. The data show around 130,000 clones, with about 79% seen just once and roughly 15% held by the top ten. The specimen sequenced was peripheral blood. Source of these receptors: a woman between 50 and 59 years old with acute or convalescent COVID-19.

The chain combines TRBV13 with TRBJ1-3, with a tentative D call TRBD1 (6 bases). Deletions cut 6 bases from V and 1 base from J, with 10 bases between. CDR1 is PRHDT and CDR2 is FYEKMQ in the germline V gene (reference sequence). This CDR3 has 14 residues. CDR3 loop: CASRQTGSGNTIYF. In DNA, the CDR3 is TGTGCCAGCAGGCAAACAGGGTCTGGAAACACCATATATTTT.

V and J are TRBV19 and TRBJ1-6; 7 nucleotides match TRBD1. The V gene's germline CDR1 is LNHDA and CDR2 SQIVND (reference sequence). CDR3 length: 14 amino acids. V lost 5 bases, J lost 6 bases, and 4 bases stayed unmatched. In DNA, the CDR3 is TGTGCCAGTAGTCGACAGGGTGGTAATTCACCCCTCCACTTT. It yields the protein CASSRQGGNSPLHF.

The chain combines TRBV7-9 with TRBJ1-1, with D perhaps TRBD1 (6 bases). V lost 5 bases, J lost 1 base, and 11 bases lay in between. CDR1 SEHNR and CDR2 FQNEAQ come from the germline V gene (reference sequence). The CDR3 totals 14 residues. The CDR3 sequence: CASSIGTPNTEAFF. CDR3 bases: TGTGCCAGCAGCATAGGGACACCGAACACTGAAGCTTTCTTT.

The chain carries TRBV9 and TRBJ2-7, with TRBD1 identical over 7 bases. The CDR3 has 14 residues. The V and J ends lost 1 base and 3 bases, in that order; junction bases with no gene match: 4. Germline CDR1 and CDR2: SGDLS and YYNGEE. The CDR3 reads CASSVRDSNYEQYF. The CDR3 nucleotides are TGTGCCAGCAGCGTACGGGACAGCAACTACGAGCAGTACTTC.

The V and J genes are TRBV28 and TRBJ2-1; the match to TRBD1 covers 8 bases. Germline V gives CDR1 MDHEN, CDR2 SYDVKM. The J segment lost 3 bases and the V segment lost 5 bases, leaving 9 bases of the junction unmatched. CDR3 length: 16 residues. In DNA, the CDR3 is TGTGCCAGCAGTCCCCAGGGGGCCCTCAGCTACAATGAGCAGTTCTTC. Translating it yields CASSPQGALSYNEQFF.

The chain joins TRBV7-9 to TRBJ2-3, with 8 bases fitting TRBD1. The germline gives CDR1 SEHNR, CDR2 FQNEAQ (reference sequence). The CDR3 covers 16 residues. Trimming took 4 bases from V and 2 from J; bases not matched to a gene: 8. The DNA of the CDR3 is TGTGCCAGCAGCTACCGGGACAGGCTGTCCACAGATACGCAGTATTTT. Residues: CASSYRDRLSTDTQYF.

The genes are TRBV5-1 and TRBJ2-1; TRBD2 aligns across 8 bases. With V trimmed by 3 bases and J by 7 bases, 15 bases remained unmatched. The length of the CDR3 is 17 residues. Germline V gene data show CDR1 as SGHRS and CDR2 as YFSETQ. DNA for the CDR3: TGCGCCAGCAGCTCGTCCATTCCGGGACTAGGAGTGAATGAGCAGTTCTTC. It codes for CASSSSIPGLGVNEQFF. Full variable domain (missing parts from reference TRBV5-1 and TRBJ2-1): KAGVTQTPRYLIKTRGQQVTLSCSPISGHRSVSWYQQTPGQGLQFLFEYFSETQRNKGNFPGRFSGRQFSNSRSEMNVSTLELGDSALYLCASSSSIPGLGVNEQFFGPGTRLTVL.

This clone has just a few counts. The chain carries TRBV7-8 and TRBJ1-3, with D possibly matching TRBD1 (5 bases). Germline CDR1 is SGHVS and CDR2 is FQNEAQ. Trimming left V 1 base short and J 0 bases short, with 10 bases between. CDR3 length: 16 amino acids. The CDR3 spells CASSLGARDSGNTIYF. CDR3 DNA: TGTGCCAGCAGCTTAGGCGCCAGGGACTCTGGAAACACCATATATTTT.

This chain connects TRBV29-1 to TRBJ2-7; TRBD2 agrees at 10 bases. CDR3 length: 16 residues. The germline gives CDR1 SQVTM, CDR2 ANQGSEA. The J segment lost 0 bases and the V segment lost 0 bases, leaving 5 bases of the junction unmatched. DNA for the CDR3: TGCAGCGTTGAAGATGGGAGCGGGGGGGCCTCCTACGAGCAGTACTTC. Its protein is CSVEDGSGGASYEQYF.

This sequence joins TRBV30 and TRBJ1-2; 8 bases map to TRBD1. The CDR3 length is 12 residues. J lost 3 bases, V lost 6 bases, and 3 bases had no gene match. Germline loops: CDR1 GTSNPN, CDR2 SVGIG (reference sequence). The CDR3 region is CACMDRDYGYTF. The CDR3 nucleotides read TGTGCCTGCATGGACAGGGACTATGGCTACACCTTC.

This chain joins TRBV18 and TRBJ1-4; D is unresolved. The CDR3 is 14 residues long. Germline CDR1 reads KGHSH; CDR2 reads LQKENI. V lost 0 bases and J lost 7, with 9 bases in between. The CDR3 loop is CASSPPAAAEKLFF. The CDR3 DNA reads TGTGCCAGCTCACCACCGGCCGCGGCTGAAAAACTGTTTTTT.

The chain joins TRBV29-1 to TRBJ2-7; D might be TRBD1 (6 bases). The V end was cut by 3 bases, the J end by 3 bases, with 18 bases between. Per the germline V gene, CDR1 is SQVTM and CDR2 is ANQGSEA. The CDR3 loop spans 15 amino acids. The CDR3 DNA is TGCAGCGTTGACGTTCTAGGACACAGGGACTACGAGCAGTACTTC. This sequence encodes CSVDVLGHRDYEQYF.

V is TRBV28 and J is TRBJ1-2; TRBD1 agrees at 8 bases. V trimming: 6 bases; J trimming: 3 bases; junction bases outside the gene matches: 3. This CDR3 has 13 amino acids. The germline V gene encodes CDR1 MDHEN and CDR2 SYDVKM. CDR3 DNA sequence: TGTGCCAGCAGATCGGGACAGGACTATGGCTACACCTTC. Translated, it gives CASRSGQDYGYTF.

The chain recombines TRBV7-2 with TRBJ1-1; 7 bases map to TRBD1. The V gene end was trimmed by 5 bases and the J gene end by 10 bases; junction bases not matched to a gene: 10. Germline-derived CDR1 and CDR2 are SGHTA and FQGNSA. The CDR3 is made up of 13 amino acids. The CDR3 DNA follows: TGTGCCAGCAGCCTGACAGGGTACGTCCCAGCTTTCTTT. Translated: CASSLTGYVPAFF.

The chain recombines TRBV19 with TRBJ1-1; TRBD1 is a possible D gene (5 bases). V lost 3 bases and J lost 5, with 19 bases in between. The V gene's germline CDR1 is LNHDA and CDR2 SQIVND (reference sequence). The CDR3 has 16 amino acids. CDR3 bases: TGTGCCAGTAGTATGCCTTACTTGGGGCAGGAGACTGAAGCTTTCTTT. Protein product: CASSMPYLGQETEAFF.

The rearrangement joins TRBV30 to TRBJ1-3; the D gene is possibly TRBD1 (6 bases). Trimming took 3 bases from V and 2 from J, leaving 11 bases between them. The CDR3 contains 14 residues. Per germline, CDR1 GTSNPN and CDR2 SVGIG (reference sequence). The CDR3 region is CAWRQGNPGNTIYF. CDR3 nucleotides: TGTGCCTGGAGACAGGGTAATCCTGGAAACACCATATATTTT.

Of note for this clone: The same CDR3 can be traced to other DNA sequences in this sample. The gene calls are TRBV5-1 and TRBJ2-2, with D possibly being TRBD1 (5 bases). From germline, CDR1 is SGHRS and CDR2 YFSETQ. The CDR3 runs to 14 residues. Trimming left V 4 bases short and J 1 base short, with 8 bases between. The CDR3 DNA reads as TGCGCCAGCAGCCCCGGACAGAACACCGGGGAGCTGTTTTTT. This codes for CASSPGQNTGELFF.